The 26 T cell receptor beta chains reported below all come from one sample, sequenced in a study of blood T cell repertoires in COVID-19. Assay used: immunoSEQ multiplex PCR; TCRdb lists only in-frame clones, some missing. The sample contains 120,000 to 150,000 clones, approximately 80% of which appear only once. Sequenced input: peripheral blood. The origin of the receptors is a woman aged 40 to 49 with active or convalescent COVID-19.

The chain employs TRBV5-8 and TRBJ1-5, with 11 bases lining up with TRBD1. This CDR3 comprises 15 residues. V was pared by 4 bases and J by 5 bases, with 5 bases of the junction left unmatched. Germline V gene data show CDR1 as SGHTS and CDR2 as YDEGEE. The chain's CDR3 is CASSRTGGSYQPQHF. Written as DNA, the CDR3 is TGTGCCAGCAGCCGGACAGGGGGCTCCTATCAGCCCCAGCATTTT.

The chain couples TRBV16 to TRBJ1-2, with D tentatively TRBD1 (5 bases). Germline values: CDR1 KGHSY, CDR2 FQNENV. The V end was cut by 3 bases, the J end by 9 bases, with 14 bases between. The CDR3 spans 13 residues. DNA for the CDR3: TGTGCCAGCAGCCACAGGGACTTGGCCAGCTACACCTTC. It is translated as CASSHRDLASYTF.

The chain couples TRBV5-1 to TRBJ1-6, with 8 bases aligning to TRBD1. V lost 4 bases to trimming and J lost 10 bases; unmatched junction nucleotides: 10. CDR3 size: 15 residues. Germline V CDR1 and CDR2: SGHRS, YFSETQ. The CDR3 here is CASSRRGTGDSPLHF. CDR3 nucleotides: TGCGCCAGCAGCCGTAGAGGGACAGGAGACTCACCCCTCCACTTT.

This clone occurred a few times. The genes are TRBV30 and TRBJ1-5, with 9 positions matching TRBD1. This CDR3 has 15 amino acids. CDR1 is GTSNPN, CDR2 SVGIG, per germline (reference sequence). V was clipped by 1 base and J by 4 bases; unmatched bases: 5. The CDR3 sequence: CAWSDTGQGNQPQHF. The DNA for the CDR3 is TGTGCCTGGAGTGACACGGGACAGGGAAATCAGCCCCAGCATTTT.

This clone was recorded only once. The chain recombines TRBV28 with TRBJ2-2; D is possibly TRBD2 (6 bases). Germline V CDR1 and CDR2: MDHEN, SYDVKM. Trimming removed 3 bases from V and 2 bases from J, with 13 bases in between. This CDR3 is 16 amino acids long. CDR3 protein: CASSFGLRVNTGELFF. CDR3 nucleotides: TGTGCCAGCAGTTTTGGACTAAGGGTAAACACCGGGGAGCTGTTTTTT.

This clone was counted once. This sequence joins TRBV7-2 and TRBJ1-2; TRBD1 aligns across 8 bases. CDR1 and CDR2 (germline): SGHTA, FQGNSA. V lost 1 base, J lost 5 bases, and 6 bases stayed unmatched. The CDR3 has 15 residues. CDR3 loop: CASSLETGGFYGYTF. Written as DNA, the CDR3 is TGTGCCAGCAGCTTAGAAACAGGGGGTTTTTATGGCTACACCTTC.

The chain is built from TRBV9 and TRBJ2-3; 7 bases map to TRBD2. The ends lost 4 bases at V and 4 bases at J; junction bases unmatched: 12. CDR1 and CDR2 (germline): SGDLS, YYNGEE. CDR3 size: 16 residues. The CDR3 loop is CASSQLTSDPPDTQYF. The CDR3 bases are TGTGCCAGCAGCCAACTTACTAGCGACCCCCCAGATACGCAGTATTTT. The entire variable domain, with the rest obtained from reference TRBV9 and TRBJ2-3, is as follows: DSGVTQTPKHLITATGQRVTLRCSPRSGDLSVYWYQQSLDQGLQFLIQYYNGEERAKGNILERFSAQQFPDLHSELNLSSLELGDSALYFCASSQLTSDPPDTQYFGPGTRLTVL.

The chain employs TRBV6-5 and TRBJ2-7, with 11 bases matching TRBD2. The CDR3 sequence is 14 residues long. Losses at the gene ends were 6 bases for V and 7 bases for J; bases not matched to a gene: 8. Germline values: CDR1 MNHEY, CDR2 SVGAGI. The chain's CDR3 is CASRRTSGPEEQYF. The CDR3 bases are TGTGCCAGCAGACGGACTAGCGGGCCCGAGGAGCAGTACTTC.

Only a few counts were recorded for this clone. The chain has TRBV7-2 and TRBJ1-3; TRBD1 matches at 7 bases. The CDR3 runs 16 residues. The V and J ends lost 1 base and 3 bases, in that order; junction bases with no gene match: 6. Germline CDR1 and CDR2: SGHTA and FQGNSA. The CDR3 DNA sequence: TGTGCCAGCAGCTTAGGGCCGGGGACAGATGGAAACACCATATATTTT. Translating it yields CASSLGPGTDGNTIYF.

The gene calls are TRBV6-5 and TRBJ1-2, with D perhaps TRBD1 (6 bases). The CDR3 contains 15 residues. Germline assignment: CDR1 MNHEY and CDR2 SVGAGI. The V and J ends lost 6 bases and 2 bases respectively, with 16 bases between them. For the CDR3, the DNA is TGTGCCAGCAGACCCAAGGACAGCCCAAACTATGGCTACACCTTC. Protein: CASRPKDSPNYGYTF.

J is TRBJ1-1 and V is TRBV28; the match to TRBD1 covers 8 bases. The trim removed 9 bases at V and 11 bases at J, leaving 8 bases unmatched. Germline V gene lookup returns CDR1 MDHEN and CDR2 SYDVKM. There are 11 residues in the CDR3. The CDR3 is CASSGQGPAFF. CDR3 coding DNA: TGTGCCAGTTCCGGACAGGGTCCGGCTTTCTTT.

V gene TRBV24-1 combines with J gene TRBJ1-2; a weak D match, TRBD1 (6 bases). Trimming took 5 bases from V and 1 from J, leaving 10 bases between them. Germline V gene lookup returns CDR1 KGHDR and CDR2 SFDVKD. This CDR3 spans 14 amino acids. This CDR3 is CATSGDTINYGYTF. DNA for the CDR3: TGTGCCACCAGTGGGGACACTATTAACTATGGCTACACCTTC.

CDR3 DNA sequence: TGTGCCACCAGCAGAGAAGTTAGCGGGAGCTCCTACAATGAGCAGTTCTTC. This translates into CATSREVSGSSYNEQFF. This chain joins TRBV15 and TRBJ2-1, with TRBD2 matching over 9 bases. CDR3 size: 17 residues. After removal of 0 bases from V and 0 bases from J, the junction contained 3 bases not matched to a gene. The germline gives CDR1 LNHNV, CDR2 YYDKDF (reference sequence).

CDR3 nucleotides: TGTGCCAGCAGCGATTCTAGGACTAGCGGGGACCACAATGAGCAGTTCTTC. This translates into CASSDSRTSGDHNEQFF. The chain links TRBV2 to TRBJ2-1, with 12 positions matching TRBD2. The CDR3 is 17 amino acids. CDR1 is SNHLY and CDR2 is FYNNEI in the germline V gene. After removal of 6 bases from V and 5 bases from J, the junction contained 11 bases not matched to a gene.

The V call is TRBV27, the J call TRBJ2-5; TRBD1 is a possible D gene (5 bases). With 4 bases removed from V and 5 bases from J, the gap between germline ends came to 17 bases. Looked up from germline, CDR1 is MNHEY and CDR2 is SMNVEV (reference sequence). The CDR3 length is 15 residues. This CDR3 is CASSWLDGSGETQYF. In DNA form, the CDR3 reads TGTGCCAGCAGTTGGCTGGACGGGTCAGGGGAGACCCAGTACTTC.

The chain employs TRBV3-1 (or the pseudogene TRBV3-2) and TRBJ2-2; 10 nucleotides line up with TRBD1. V dropped 0 bases and J dropped 7; count of bases not matched to a gene: 11. CDR3 length equals 18 residues. Germline V gene data show CDR1 as LGHDT and CDR2 as YNNKEL (reference sequence). The CDR3 reads CASSQDFLGTGVDGELFF. DNA for the CDR3: TGTGCCAGCAGCCAAGATTTTTTAGGGACAGGGGTTGACGGGGAGCTGTTTTTT.

The genes are TRBV5-1 and TRBJ2-2; D not resolved. CDR1 and CDR2 (germline): SGHRS, YFSETQ. This CDR3 spans 14 amino acids. V was shortened by 5 bases and J by 1 base, with 9 bases between the two germline ends. The CDR3 sequence is CASRLQLNTGELFF. DNA for the CDR3: TGCGCCAGCAGGTTACAGCTGAACACCGGGGAGCTGTTTTTT. The entire variable domain, with the rest obtained from reference TRBV5-1 and TRBJ2-2, is as follows: KAGVTQTPRYLIKTRGQQVTLSCSPISGHRSVSWYQQTPGQGLQFLFEYFSETQRNKGNFPGRFSGRQFSNSRSEMNVSTLELGDSALYLCASRLQLNTGELFFGEGSRLTVL.

V and J are TRBV3-1 (or the pseudogene TRBV3-2) and TRBJ1-2, with D perhaps TRBD1 (5 bases). Between the trimmed V and J ends, which lost 1 base and 4 bases, there was a span of 16 bases. This CDR3 has 16 amino acids. Germline V CDR1 and CDR2: LGHDT, YNNKEL (reference sequence). The CDR3 coding sequence is TGTGCCAGCAGCCAAGGACCCCAACAGGAGACCTATGGCTACACCTTC. Amino acids: CASSQGPQQETYGYTF.

This clone was detected only a few times. The genes are TRBV5-4 and TRBJ1-1; 9 nucleotides agree with TRBD1. CDR1 is SGHNT and CDR2 is YYREEE in the germline V gene (reference sequence). With 4 bases clipped from V and 3 bases from J, the junction kept 7 bases outside the gene matches. The CDR3 loop spans 15 amino acids. The CDR3: CASSPQGARHTEAFF. CDR3 nucleotides: TGTGCCAGCAGCCCACAGGGGGCGCGTCACACTGAAGCTTTCTTT.

V and J are TRBV6-1 and TRBJ1-2; TRBD1 might be the D (6 bases). The CDR3 extends over 15 amino acids. Trimming stripped 0 bases from V and 5 bases from J, with 13 bases between. CDR1 and CDR2 from the germline V gene are MNHNS and SASEGT. This CDR3 is CASSEAWGQTYGYTF. The CDR3 DNA follows: TGTGCCAGCAGTGAAGCTTGGGGACAAACGTATGGCTACACCTTC.

The J gene is TRBJ1-3, the V gene TRBV10-3; a weak D match, TRBD1 (5 bases). V was trimmed by 2 bases and J by 0 bases, leaving 14 bases between them. From germline, CDR1 is ENHRY and CDR2 SYGVKD. The CDR3 length is 17 residues. The CDR3, as DNA: TGTGCCATCAGTGAGGGGCAGGGAAGGGTCTCTGGAAACACCATATATTTT. This sequence encodes CAISEGQGRVSGNTIYF.

The chain joins TRBV6-5 to TRBJ2-7, with D perhaps matching TRBD2 (5 bases). Germline-derived CDR1 and CDR2 are MNHEY and SVGAGI. The ends were cut back, 5 bases at V and 2 bases at J, with 13 bases in the middle. The CDR3 totals 14 residues. The CDR3 loop is CASSTLGNPYEQYF. For the CDR3, the DNA is TGTGCCAGCAGTACCCTCGGGAACCCCTACGAGCAGTACTTC.

The chain carries TRBV28 and TRBJ2-2, with D possibly being TRBD2 (5 bases). Per germline, CDR1 MDHEN and CDR2 SYDVKM. The CDR3 runs 14 residues. Trimming pared 3 bases from V and 3 bases from J, leaving 8 bases between. The CDR3 loop is CASSLWGDTGELFF. In nucleotides, the CDR3 is TGTGCCAGCAGTTTGTGGGGAGACACCGGGGAGCTGTTTTTT.

The V call is TRBV3-1 (or the pseudogene TRBV3-2), the J call TRBJ2-7; D possibly corresponds to TRBD1 (6 bases). The CDR3 totals 16 residues. The germline gives CDR1 LGHDT, CDR2 YNNKEL (reference sequence). V was clipped by 1 base and J by 2 bases, with 15 bases between them. Here the CDR3 DNA reads TGTGCCAGCAGCCAAGTTCCCGGGACACCGACCTACGAGCAGTACTTC. Translating it yields CASSQVPGTPTYEQYF.

The V gene is TRBV28, the J gene TRBJ1-5, with TRBD1 identical over 7 bases. Unmatched junction bases numbered 5, after V lost 5 bases and J lost 4 bases. This CDR3 is built from 14 residues. Germline lookup yields CDR1 MDHEN and CDR2 SYDVKM. As DNA, the CDR3 is TGTGCCAGCAGTCCCGGGACAGCAAATCAGCCCCAGCATTTT. It yields the protein CASSPGTANQPQHF.

This clone was seen a single time. The CDR3 region has the DNA TGTGCCACCAGCAGAGATCGTCGGACTACTCAAGAGACCCAGTACTTC. Its protein product is CATSRDRRTTQETQYF. The chain links TRBV15 to TRBJ2-5, with D perhaps matching TRBD2 (6 bases). Germline V gene sequence: CDR1 LNHNV, CDR2 YYDKDF (reference sequence). The CDR3 is 16 amino acids. The V and J ends lost 0 bases and 2 bases respectively, with 13 bases between them.